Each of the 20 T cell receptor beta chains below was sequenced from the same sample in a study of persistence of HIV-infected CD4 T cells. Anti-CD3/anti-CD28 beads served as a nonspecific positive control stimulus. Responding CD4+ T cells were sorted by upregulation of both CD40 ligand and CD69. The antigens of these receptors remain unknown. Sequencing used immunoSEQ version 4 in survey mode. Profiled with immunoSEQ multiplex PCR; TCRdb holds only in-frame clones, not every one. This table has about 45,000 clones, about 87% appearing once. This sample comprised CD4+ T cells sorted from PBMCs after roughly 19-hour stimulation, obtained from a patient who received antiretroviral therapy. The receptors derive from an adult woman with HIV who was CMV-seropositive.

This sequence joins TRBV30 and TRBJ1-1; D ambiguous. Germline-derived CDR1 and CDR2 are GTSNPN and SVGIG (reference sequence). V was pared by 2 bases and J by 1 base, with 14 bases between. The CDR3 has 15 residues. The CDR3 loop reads CAWSTSLRRNTEAFF. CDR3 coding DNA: TGTGCCTGGAGTACCAGTCTCCGACGGAACACTGAAGCTTTCTTT.

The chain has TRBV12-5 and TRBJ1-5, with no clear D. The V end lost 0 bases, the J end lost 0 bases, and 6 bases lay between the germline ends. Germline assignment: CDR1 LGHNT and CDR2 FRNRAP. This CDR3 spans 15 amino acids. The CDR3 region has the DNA TGTGCTAGTGGTTTGGTCCGGAGTAGCAATCAGCCCCAGCATTTT. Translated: CASGLVRSSNQPQHF. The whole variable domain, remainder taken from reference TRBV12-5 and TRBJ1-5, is DARVTQTPRHKVTEMGQEVTMRCQPILGHNTVFWYRQTMMQGLELLAYFRNRAPLDDSGMPKDRFSAEMPDATLATLKIQPSEPRDSAVYFCASGLVRSSNQPQHFGDGTRLSIL.

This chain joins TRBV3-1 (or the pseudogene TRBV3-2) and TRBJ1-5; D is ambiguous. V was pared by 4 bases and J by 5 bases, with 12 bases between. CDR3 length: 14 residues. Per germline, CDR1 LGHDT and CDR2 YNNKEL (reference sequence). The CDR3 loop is CASSLSGRDQPQHF. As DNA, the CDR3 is TGTGCCAGCAGCCTCAGCGGTCGGGATCAGCCCCAGCATTTT.

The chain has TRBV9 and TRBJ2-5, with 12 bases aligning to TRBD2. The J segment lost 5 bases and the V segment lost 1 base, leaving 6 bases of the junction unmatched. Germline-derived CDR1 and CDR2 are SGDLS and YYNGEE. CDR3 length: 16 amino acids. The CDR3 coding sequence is TGTGCCAGCAGCGTATCGGCTAGCGGGGGGGTGGAGACCCAGTACTTC. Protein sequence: CASSVSASGGVETQYF.

The DNA for the CDR3 is TGTGCCAGCTCATCCGGGACAGGGAAGAATTCACCCCTCCACTTT. Residues: CASSSGTGKNSPLHF. The chain joins TRBV18 to TRBJ1-6, with TRBD1 identical over 9 bases. The CDR3 loop spans 15 amino acids. V shed 5 bases, J shed 7 bases, and the junction held 6 bases outside the gene matches. The germline V gene has CDR1 KGHSH and CDR2 LQKENI.

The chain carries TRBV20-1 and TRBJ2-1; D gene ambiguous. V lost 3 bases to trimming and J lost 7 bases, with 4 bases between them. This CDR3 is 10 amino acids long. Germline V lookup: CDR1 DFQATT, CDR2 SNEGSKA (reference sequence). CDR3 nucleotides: TGCAGTGCTAGGAGGAATGAGCAGTTCTTC. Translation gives CSARRNEQFF.

The CDR3 spells CASSEVGRGSEKLFF. The CDR3 DNA follows: TGTGCCAGCAGTGAAGTCGGGCGAGGAAGTGAAAAACTGTTTTTT. This chain joins TRBV6-1 and TRBJ1-4; no clear D. The CDR3 runs 15 residues. Trimming removed 1 base from V and 7 bases from J, with 13 bases in between. Germline V gives CDR1 MNHNS, CDR2 SASEGT.

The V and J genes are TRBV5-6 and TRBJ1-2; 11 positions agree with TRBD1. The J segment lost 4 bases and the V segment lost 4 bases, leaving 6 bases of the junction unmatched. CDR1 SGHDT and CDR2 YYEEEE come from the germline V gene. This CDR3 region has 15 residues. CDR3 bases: TGTGCCAGCAGCCCCTGGACAGGGGGCATCTATGGCTACACCTTC. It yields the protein CASSPWTGGIYGYTF. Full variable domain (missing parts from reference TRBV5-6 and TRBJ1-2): DAGVTQSPTHLIKTRGQQVTLRCSPKSGHDTVSWYQQALGQGPQFIFQYYEEEERQRGNFPDRFSGHQFPNYSSELNVNALLLGDSALYLCASSPWTGGIYGYTFGSGTRLTVV.

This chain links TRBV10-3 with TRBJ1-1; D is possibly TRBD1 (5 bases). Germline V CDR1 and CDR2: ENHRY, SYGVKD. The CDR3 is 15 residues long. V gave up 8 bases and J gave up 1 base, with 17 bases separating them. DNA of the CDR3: TGTGCCATCGGGGGAGGGGAGGGAACGAACACTGAAGCTTTCTTT. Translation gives CAIGGGEGTNTEAFF.

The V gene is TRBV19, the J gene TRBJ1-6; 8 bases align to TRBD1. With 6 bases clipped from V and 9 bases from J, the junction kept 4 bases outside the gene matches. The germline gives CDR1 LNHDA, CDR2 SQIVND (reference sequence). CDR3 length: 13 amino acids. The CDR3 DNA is TGTGCCAGTAGAATAACAGGGGGTTCACCCCTCCACTTT. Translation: CASRITGGSPLHF.

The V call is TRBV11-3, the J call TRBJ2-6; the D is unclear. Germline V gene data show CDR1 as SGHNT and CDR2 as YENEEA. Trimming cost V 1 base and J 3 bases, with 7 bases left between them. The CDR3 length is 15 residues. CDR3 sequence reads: CASSLGGNGANVLTF. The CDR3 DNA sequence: TGTGCCAGCAGCTTAGGTGGCAATGGGGCCAACGTCCTGACTTTC.

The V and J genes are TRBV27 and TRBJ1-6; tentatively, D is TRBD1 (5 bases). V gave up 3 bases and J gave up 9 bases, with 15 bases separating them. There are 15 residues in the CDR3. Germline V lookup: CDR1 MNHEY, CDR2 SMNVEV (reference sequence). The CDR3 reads CASSFQERGGSPLHF. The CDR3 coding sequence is TGTGCCAGCAGTTTCCAGGAGAGGGGAGGTTCACCCCTCCACTTT.

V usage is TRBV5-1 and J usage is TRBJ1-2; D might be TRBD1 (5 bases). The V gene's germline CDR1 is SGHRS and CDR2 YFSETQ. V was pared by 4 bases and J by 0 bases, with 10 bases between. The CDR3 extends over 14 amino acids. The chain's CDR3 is CASSETAANYGYTF. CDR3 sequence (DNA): TGCGCCAGCAGCGAGACAGCGGCTAACTATGGCTACACCTTC.

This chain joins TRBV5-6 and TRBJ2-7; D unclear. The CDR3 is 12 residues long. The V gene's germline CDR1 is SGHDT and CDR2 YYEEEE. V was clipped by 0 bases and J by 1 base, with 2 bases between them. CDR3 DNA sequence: TGTGCCAGCAGCTTGGAATCCTACGAGCAGTACTTC. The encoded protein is CASSLESYEQYF.

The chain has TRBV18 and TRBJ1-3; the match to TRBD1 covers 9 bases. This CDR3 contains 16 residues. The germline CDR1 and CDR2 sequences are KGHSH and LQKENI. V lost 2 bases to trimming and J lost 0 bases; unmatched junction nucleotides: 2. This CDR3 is CASSPGQGISGNTIYF. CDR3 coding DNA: TGTGCCAGCTCACCAGGACAGGGGATCTCTGGAAACACCATATATTTT.

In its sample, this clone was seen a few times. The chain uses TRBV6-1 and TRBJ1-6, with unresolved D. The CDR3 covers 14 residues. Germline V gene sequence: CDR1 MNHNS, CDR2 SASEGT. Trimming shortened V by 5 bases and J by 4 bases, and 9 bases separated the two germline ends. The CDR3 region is CASSYELYNSPLHF. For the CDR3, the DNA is TGTGCCAGCAGTTATGAGCTTTATAATTCACCCCTCCACTTT.

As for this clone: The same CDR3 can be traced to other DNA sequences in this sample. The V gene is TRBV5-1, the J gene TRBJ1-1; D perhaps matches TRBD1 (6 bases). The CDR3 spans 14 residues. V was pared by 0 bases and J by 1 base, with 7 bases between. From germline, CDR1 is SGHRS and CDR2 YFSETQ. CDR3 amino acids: CASSLGQENTEAFF. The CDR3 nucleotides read TGCGCCAGCAGCTTGGGACAGGAGAACACTGAAGCTTTCTTT.

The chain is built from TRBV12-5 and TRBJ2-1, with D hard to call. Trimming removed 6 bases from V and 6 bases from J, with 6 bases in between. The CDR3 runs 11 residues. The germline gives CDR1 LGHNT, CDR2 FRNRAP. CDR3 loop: CASGPSNEQFF. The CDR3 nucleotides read TGTGCTAGTGGCCCCTCCAATGAGCAGTTCTTC. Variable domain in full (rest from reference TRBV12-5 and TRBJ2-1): DARVTQTPRHKVTEMGQEVTMRCQPILGHNTVFWYRQTMMQGLELLAYFRNRAPLDDSGMPKDRFSAEMPDATLATLKIQPSEPRDSAVYFCASGPSNEQFFGPGTRLTVL.

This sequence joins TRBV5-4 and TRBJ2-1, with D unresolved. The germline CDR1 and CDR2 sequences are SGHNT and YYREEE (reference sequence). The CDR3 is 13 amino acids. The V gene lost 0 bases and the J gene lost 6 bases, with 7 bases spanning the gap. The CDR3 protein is CASSLVGSNEQFF. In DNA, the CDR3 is TGTGCCAGCAGCTTGGTCGGGTCCAATGAGCAGTTCTTC.

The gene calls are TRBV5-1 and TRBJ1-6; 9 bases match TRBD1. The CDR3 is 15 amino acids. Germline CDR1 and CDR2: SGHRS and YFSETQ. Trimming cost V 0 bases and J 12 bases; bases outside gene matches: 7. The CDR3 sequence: CASSLVGQGLRPLHF. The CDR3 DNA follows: TGCGCCAGCAGCTTGGTTGGACAGGGGTTAAGACCCCTCCACTTT.